This TCR beta chain was captured by sequencing in a study of a mutant IDH1 vaccine in newly diagnosed glioma. CDR1 is WNHNN, CDR2 SYGVQD, per germline (reference sequence). Losses at the gene ends were 4 bases for V and 1 base for J; bases not matched to a gene: 3. The CDR3 has 15 residues. Measured with immunoSEQ multiplex PCR; TCRdb has only the in-frame clones, and not every one. The sample holds approximately 60,000 clones, 80% to 90% seen once. Points on this clone: The antigen remains undetermined.

Specified time point: week 5, during vaccination. Doses comprised 300 ug of mutant IDH1 20-mer peptide each, plus topical imiquimod. The sample was PBMCs, taken from a glioma patient whose treatment included an IDH1 peptide vaccine. The source is a woman aged 40-49 years with glioma. The chain has TRBV10-1 and TRBJ2-1, with 8 bases fitting TRBD1. CDR3 DNA: TGCGCCAGCAGTGCGGACAGGGCATCCTACAATGAGCAGTTCTTC. Encoded protein: CASSADRASYNEQFF.